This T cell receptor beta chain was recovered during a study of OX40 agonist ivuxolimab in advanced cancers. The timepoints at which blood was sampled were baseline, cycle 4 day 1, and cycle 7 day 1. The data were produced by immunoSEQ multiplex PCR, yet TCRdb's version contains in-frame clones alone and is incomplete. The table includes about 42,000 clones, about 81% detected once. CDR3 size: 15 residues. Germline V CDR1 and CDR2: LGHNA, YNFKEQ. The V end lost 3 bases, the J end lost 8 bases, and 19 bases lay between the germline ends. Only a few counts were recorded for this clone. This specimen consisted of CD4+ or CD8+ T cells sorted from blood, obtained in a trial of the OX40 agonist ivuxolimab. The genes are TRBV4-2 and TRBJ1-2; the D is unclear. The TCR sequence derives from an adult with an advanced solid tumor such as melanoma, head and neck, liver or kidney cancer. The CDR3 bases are TGTGCCAGCAGCCACATTCCGGAAGATCGCGAGGGCTACACCTTC. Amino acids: CASSHIPEDREGYTF.